A single sample gave rise to the 5 T cell receptor beta chains below, sequenced in a study of a mutant IDH1 vaccine in newly diagnosed glioma (dated by TCRdb to about 2021). The library was built by means of the immunoSEQ multiplex PCR assay. Not all clones reach the TCRdb copy of this immuneACCESS table, which keeps in-frame sequences only. Checked studies attribute under half of the gap to unresolved V genes and leave the rest unexplained. The sample table lists about 26,000 clones, approximately 80% of them with a count of one. Approximately 7.7% of the sample goes to the ten largest clones. Their antigens are not known. The time point label, as the study defines it: week 5, during vaccination. Each vaccine dose, consisting of 300 ug of a 20-mer mutant IDH1 peptide in Montanide, was administered subcutaneously with topical imiquimod. The material was PBMCs, obtained from a glioma patient whose treatment included an IDH1 peptide vaccine. The receptor set was obtained from a man in his forties or fifties with glioma. Some clones in this sample may be carry-over from other donors' samples.

This chain's CDR3 is CASSASGDRNNSPLHF. The CDR3 nucleotides are TGTGCCAGCAGCGCTTCAGGGGATCGGAATAATTCACCCCTCCACTTT. V is TRBV9 and J is TRBJ1-6; D perhaps matches TRBD1 (6 bases). V was cut by 3 bases and J by 5 bases, with 15 bases left in between. Germline V gives CDR1 SGDLS, CDR2 YYNGEE. The CDR3 is 16 amino acids.

The chain uses TRBV5-1 and TRBJ2-3; 8 bases agree with TRBD1. CDR3 size: 15 residues. V was clipped by 2 bases and J by 1 base; unmatched bases: 3. Germline CDR1 reads SGHRS; CDR2 reads YFSETQ. The CDR3 loop is CASSFRGQGTDTQYF. The CDR3 DNA follows: TGCGCCAGCAGCTTTAGGGGACAGGGCACAGATACGCAGTATTTT. Together with reference TRBV5-1 and TRBJ2-3, the CDR3 gives the full variable domain: KAGVTQTPRYLIKTRGQQVTLSCSPISGHRSVSWYQQTPGQGLQFLFEYFSETQRNKGNFPGRFSGRQFSNSRSEMNVSTLELGDSALYLCASSFRGQGTDTQYFGPGTRLTVL.

This sequence joins TRBV6-1 and TRBJ2-7; TRBD2 agrees at 10 bases. The germline gives CDR1 MNHNS, CDR2 SASEGT. CDR3 length equals 14 residues. Unmatched junction bases numbered 3, after V lost 7 bases and J lost 0 bases. In nucleotides, the CDR3 is TGTGCCAGCACCGGGACTAGCGTCTCCTACGAGCAGTACTTC. Its protein product is CASTGTSVSYEQYF.

The V gene is TRBV12-1, the J gene TRBJ1-5. TRBV12-1 is a listed pseudogene. This CDR3 spans 12 amino acids. For the CDR3, the DNA is TGTGCCAGCAGCTTTTGGGGTCAGCCCCAGCATTTT. Its protein product is CASSFWGQPQHF.

V and J are TRBV7-9 and TRBJ1-2; 9 bases map to TRBD1. Trimming cost V 2 bases and J 2 bases; bases outside gene matches: 0. The CDR3 extends over 14 amino acids. Germline lookup yields CDR1 SEHNR and CDR2 FQNEAQ (reference sequence). The CDR3 DNA follows: TGTGCCAGCAGCTTAACAGGGGGCAACTATGGCTACACCTTC. Translated, it gives CASSLTGGNYGYTF.